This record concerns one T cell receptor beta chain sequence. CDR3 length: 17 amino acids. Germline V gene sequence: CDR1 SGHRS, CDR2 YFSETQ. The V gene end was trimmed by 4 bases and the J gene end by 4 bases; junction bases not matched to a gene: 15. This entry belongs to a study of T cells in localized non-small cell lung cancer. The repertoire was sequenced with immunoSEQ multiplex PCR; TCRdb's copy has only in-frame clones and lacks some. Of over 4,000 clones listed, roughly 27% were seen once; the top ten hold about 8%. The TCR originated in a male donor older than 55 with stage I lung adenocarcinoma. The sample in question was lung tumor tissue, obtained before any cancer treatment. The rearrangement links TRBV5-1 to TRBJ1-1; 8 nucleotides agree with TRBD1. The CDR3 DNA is TGCGCCAGCAGCCCTGGGGGACAGGCTGGGGGTCGCACTGAAGCTTTCTTT. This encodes CASSPGGQAGGRTEAFF.